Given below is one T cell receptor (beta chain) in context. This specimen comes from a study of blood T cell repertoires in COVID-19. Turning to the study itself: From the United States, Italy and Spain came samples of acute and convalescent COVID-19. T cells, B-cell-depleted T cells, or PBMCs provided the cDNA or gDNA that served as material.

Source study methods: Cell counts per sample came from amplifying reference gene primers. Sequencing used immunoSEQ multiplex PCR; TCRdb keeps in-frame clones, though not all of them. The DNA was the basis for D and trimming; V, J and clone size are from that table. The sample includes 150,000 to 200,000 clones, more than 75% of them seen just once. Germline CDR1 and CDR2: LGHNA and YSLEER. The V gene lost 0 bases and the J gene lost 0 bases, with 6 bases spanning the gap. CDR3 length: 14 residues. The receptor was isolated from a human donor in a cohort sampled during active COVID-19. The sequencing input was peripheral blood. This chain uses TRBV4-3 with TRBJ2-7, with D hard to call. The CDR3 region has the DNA TGCGCCAGCAGCCAAGAACCTAGCTCCTACGAGCAGTACTTC. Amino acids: CASSQEPSSYEQYF.